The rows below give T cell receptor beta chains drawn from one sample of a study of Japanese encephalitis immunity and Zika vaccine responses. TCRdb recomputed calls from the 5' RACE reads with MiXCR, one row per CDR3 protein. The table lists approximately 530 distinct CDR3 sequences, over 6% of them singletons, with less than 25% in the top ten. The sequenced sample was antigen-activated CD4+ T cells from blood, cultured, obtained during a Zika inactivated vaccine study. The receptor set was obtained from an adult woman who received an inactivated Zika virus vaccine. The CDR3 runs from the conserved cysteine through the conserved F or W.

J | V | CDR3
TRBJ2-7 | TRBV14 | CASSPGLAVSYEQYF
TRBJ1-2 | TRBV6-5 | CASRPGPVGYTF
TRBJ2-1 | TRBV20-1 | CSASEASGYNEQFF
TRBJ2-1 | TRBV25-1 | CASSRRTSGVGEQFF
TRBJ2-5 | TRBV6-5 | CASLKRFDTRTETQYF
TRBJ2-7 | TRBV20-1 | CSGEGGGSPPYEQYF
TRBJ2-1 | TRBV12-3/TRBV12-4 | CASSLVAGGAPEQFF
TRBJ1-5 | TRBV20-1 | CSARGGANQPQHF
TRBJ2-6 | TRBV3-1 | CASSHLSGANVLTF
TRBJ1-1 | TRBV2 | CASSEDRMNTEAFF
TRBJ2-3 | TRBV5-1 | CASSGSSPSTDTQYF
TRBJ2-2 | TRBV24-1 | CATSDPKTGSLNTGELFF
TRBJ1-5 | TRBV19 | CASSIVAGDQPQHF
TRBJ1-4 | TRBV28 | CASSLTLTGGDEKLFF
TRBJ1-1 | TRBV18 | CASSSSTGSMNTEAFF
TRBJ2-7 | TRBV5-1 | CASSLGGTPSYEQYF
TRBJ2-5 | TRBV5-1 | CASSAQTGGVETQYF
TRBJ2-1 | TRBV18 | CATSPSGTQRYNEQFF
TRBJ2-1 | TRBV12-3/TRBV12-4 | CASSFGTDRAGGNEQFF
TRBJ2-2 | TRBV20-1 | CSARGQGATGELFF
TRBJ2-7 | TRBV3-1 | CASSPTNYWAVEQYF
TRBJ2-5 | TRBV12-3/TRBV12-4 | CASSADRTQETQYF
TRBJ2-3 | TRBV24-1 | CATSDLRGRGDSQYF
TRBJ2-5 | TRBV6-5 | CASTESGETQYF
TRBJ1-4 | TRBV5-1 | CASSLTGLNEKLFF
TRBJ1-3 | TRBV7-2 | CASSRILAGNTIYF
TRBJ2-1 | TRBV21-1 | CASSRRRGRSGYYNEQFF
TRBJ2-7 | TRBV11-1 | CASSQLAGAYYEQYF
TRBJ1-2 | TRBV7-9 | CASSSLWGADGYTF
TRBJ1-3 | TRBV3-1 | CASTSSGNTIYF
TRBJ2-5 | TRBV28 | CASSLLGGRESQYF
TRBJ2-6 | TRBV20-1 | CSARESGDGANVLTF
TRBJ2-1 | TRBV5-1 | CASSSLLAGGGNEQFF
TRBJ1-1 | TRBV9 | CASSEDSYTEAFF
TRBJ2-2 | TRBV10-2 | CASSKDSKTNTGELFF
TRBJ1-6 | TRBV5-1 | CASSRLGEGSPLHF